Below, one TCR beta chain is given with its context. The source of the sample is a study of blood T cell repertoires in COVID-19. Turning to the study itself: COVID-19 samples from acute and convalescent phases originated in the United States, Italy and Spain.

In the original processing: Reference gene primer amplification gave estimated nucleated cell counts. Here immunoSEQ multiplex PCR was the method, and the copy in TCRdb shows in-frame clones only, minus some. V and J calls and clone size are as listed in that table; D and trimming were resolved from the DNA. The data show a few hundred thousand clones, roughly nine tenths seen once. This CDR3 contains 15 residues. Per germline, CDR1 LNHDA and CDR2 SQIVND (reference sequence). The ends were cut back, 5 bases at V and 8 bases at J, with 18 bases in the middle. The participants were between about 18 and 95 years old and came from fewer than 25 US areas. Participant reports of clinical history set cohort assignment.

The sequence was collected from a woman aged 25 to 39 who had recovered from COVID-19. This rearrangement joins TRBV19 to TRBJ2-2, with D possibly matching TRBD2 (6 bases). Sequenced input: PBMCs or T cells enriched from blood (not recorded which). The CDR3 loop reads CASSVRGRGRGELFF. In nucleotides, the CDR3 is TGTGCCAGTAGTGTAAGGGGCCGGGGGAGAGGGGAGCTGTTTTTT.